The entry that follows covers one T cell receptor beta chain sequence. This record comes from a study of blood T cell repertoires in COVID-19. About the study: COVID-19 samples collected from the United States, Italy and Spain covered acute and convalescent phases. From T cells, B-cell-depleted T cells, or PBMCs came the material, which was cDNA or gDNA.

Authors' methods: Using reference gene primer amplification, nucleated cell counts were estimated. The data were produced by immunoSEQ multiplex PCR, yet TCRdb's version contains in-frame clones alone and is incomplete. V and J calls and clone size come straight from that table; D and trimming were deduced from the DNA. The table lists approximately 200,000 clones, 85% to 90% of them singletons, with roughly 2.8% in the top ten. There are 13 residues in the CDR3. From germline, CDR1 is GTSNPN and CDR2 SVGIG (reference sequence). Trimming cost V 5 bases and J 4 bases; bases outside gene matches: 6. The material sequenced was peripheral blood. This sequence was found in a woman aged 25-40 years with active or convalescent COVID-19. This chain uses TRBV30 with TRBJ2-7; TRBD1 agrees at 9 bases. CDR3 region: CAWASGTGYEQYF. The CDR3 nucleotides are TGTGCCTGGGCTTCCGGGACAGGGTACGAGCAGTACTTC.